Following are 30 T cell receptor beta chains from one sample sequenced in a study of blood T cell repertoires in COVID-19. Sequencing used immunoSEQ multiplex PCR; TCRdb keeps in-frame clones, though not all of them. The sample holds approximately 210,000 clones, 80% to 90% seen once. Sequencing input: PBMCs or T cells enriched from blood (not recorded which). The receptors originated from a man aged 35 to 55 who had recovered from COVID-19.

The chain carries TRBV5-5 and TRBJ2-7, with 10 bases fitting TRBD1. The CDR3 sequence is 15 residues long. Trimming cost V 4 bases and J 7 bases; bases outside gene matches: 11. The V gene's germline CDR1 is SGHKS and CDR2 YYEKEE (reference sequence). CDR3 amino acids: CASSLVRDRGGEQYV. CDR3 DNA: TGTGCCAGCAGCCTGGTACGGGACAGGGGTGGTGAGCAGTACGTC.

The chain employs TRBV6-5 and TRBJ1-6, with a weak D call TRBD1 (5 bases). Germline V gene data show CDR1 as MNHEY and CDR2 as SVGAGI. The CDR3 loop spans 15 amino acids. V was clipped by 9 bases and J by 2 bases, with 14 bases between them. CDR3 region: CASGGLGAYNSPLHF. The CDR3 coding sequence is TGTGCCAGTGGGGGGTTGGGGGCCTATAATTCACCCCTCCACTTT.

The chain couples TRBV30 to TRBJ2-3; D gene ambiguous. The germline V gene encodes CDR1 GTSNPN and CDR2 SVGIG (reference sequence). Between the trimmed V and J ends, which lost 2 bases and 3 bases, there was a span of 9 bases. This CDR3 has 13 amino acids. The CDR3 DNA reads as TGTGCCTGGAGTCTGGCGGCGACAGATACGCAGTATTTT. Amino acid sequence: CAWSLAATDTQYF.

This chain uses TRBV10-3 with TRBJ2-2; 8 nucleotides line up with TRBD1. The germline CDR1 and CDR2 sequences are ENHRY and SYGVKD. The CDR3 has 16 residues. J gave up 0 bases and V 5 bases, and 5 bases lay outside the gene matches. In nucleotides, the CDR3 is TGTGCCATCAGTCCACAGGGGGGTGCGAACACCGGGGAGCTGTTTTTT. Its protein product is CAISPQGGANTGELFF.

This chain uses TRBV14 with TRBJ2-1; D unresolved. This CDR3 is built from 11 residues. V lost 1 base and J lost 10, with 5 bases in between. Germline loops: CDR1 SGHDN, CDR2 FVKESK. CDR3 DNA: TGTGCCAGCAGCCAAGTGAGAGAGCAGTTCTTC. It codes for CASSQVREQFF.

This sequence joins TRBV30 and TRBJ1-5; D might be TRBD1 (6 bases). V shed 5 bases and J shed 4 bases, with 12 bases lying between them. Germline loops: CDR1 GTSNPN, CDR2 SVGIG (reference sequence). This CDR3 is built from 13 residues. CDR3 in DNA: TGTGCCTGGGATCGAGGGGGTAATCAGCCCCAGCATTTT. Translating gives CAWDRGGNQPQHF.

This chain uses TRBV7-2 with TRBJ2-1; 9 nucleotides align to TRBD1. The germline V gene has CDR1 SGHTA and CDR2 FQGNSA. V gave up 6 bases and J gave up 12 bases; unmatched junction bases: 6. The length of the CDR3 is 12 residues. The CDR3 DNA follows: TGTGCCAGCAGGAGGGACAGGGTTGGGCAGTTCTTC. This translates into CASRRDRVGQFF.

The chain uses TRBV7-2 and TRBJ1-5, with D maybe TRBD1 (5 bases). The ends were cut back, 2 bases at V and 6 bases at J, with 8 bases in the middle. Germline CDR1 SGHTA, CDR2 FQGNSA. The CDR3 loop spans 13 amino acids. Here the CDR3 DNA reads TGTGCCAGCAGCTTAAATCAGGGTCAGCCCCAGCATTTT. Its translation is CASSLNQGQPQHF. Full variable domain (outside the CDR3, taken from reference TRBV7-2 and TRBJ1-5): GAGVSQSPSNKVTEKGKDVELRCDPISGHTALYWYRQSLGQGLEFLIYFQGNSAPDKSGLPSDRFSAERTGGSVSTLTIQRTQQEDSAVYLCASSLNQGQPQHFGDGTRLSIL.

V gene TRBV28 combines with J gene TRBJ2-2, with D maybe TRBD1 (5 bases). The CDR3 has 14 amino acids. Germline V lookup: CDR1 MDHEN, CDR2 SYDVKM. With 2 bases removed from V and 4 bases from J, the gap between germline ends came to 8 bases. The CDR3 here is CASSLQGSTGELFF. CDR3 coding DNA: TGTGCCAGCAGTTTACAGGGTTCCACCGGGGAGCTGTTTTTT.

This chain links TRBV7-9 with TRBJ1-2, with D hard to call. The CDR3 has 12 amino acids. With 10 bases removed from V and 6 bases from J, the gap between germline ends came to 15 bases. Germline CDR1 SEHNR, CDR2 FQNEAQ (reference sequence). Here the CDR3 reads CATPRSGDGYTF. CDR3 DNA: TGTGCCACACCTAGAAGCGGTGATGGCTACACCTTC.

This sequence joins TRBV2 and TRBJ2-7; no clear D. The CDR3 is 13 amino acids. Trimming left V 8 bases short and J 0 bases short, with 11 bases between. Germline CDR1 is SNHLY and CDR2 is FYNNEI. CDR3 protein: CASVTVSSYEQYF. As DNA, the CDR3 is TGTGCCAGCGTAACTGTCTCCTCCTACGAGCAGTACTTC.

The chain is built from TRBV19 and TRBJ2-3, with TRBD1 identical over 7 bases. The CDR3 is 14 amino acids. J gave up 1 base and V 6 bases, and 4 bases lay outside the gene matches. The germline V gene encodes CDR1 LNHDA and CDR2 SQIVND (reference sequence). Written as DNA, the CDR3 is TGTGCCAGTAGAGACAGGGCCCGCACAGATACGCAGTATTTT. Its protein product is CASRDRARTDTQYF.

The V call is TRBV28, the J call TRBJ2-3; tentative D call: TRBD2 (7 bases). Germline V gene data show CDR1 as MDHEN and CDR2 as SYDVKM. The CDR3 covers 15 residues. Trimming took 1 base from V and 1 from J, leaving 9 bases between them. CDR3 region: CASSLSRGRTDTQYF. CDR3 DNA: TGTGCCAGCAGTTTATCGCGGGGGCGCACAGATACGCAGTATTTT.

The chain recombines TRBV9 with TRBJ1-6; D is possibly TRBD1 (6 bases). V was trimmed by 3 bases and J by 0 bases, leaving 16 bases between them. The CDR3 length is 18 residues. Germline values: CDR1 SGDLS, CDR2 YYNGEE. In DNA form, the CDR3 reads TGTGCCAGCAGCGGCGGGGGCATACTTAGCTCCTATAATTCACCCCTCCACTTT. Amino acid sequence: CASSGGGILSSYNSPLHF.

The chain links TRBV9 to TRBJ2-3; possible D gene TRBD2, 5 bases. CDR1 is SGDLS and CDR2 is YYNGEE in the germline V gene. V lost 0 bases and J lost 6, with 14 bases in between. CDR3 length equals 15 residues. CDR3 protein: CASSVGRSHLDTQYF. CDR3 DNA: TGTGCCAGCAGCGTAGGGAGGAGCCACTTGGATACGCAGTATTTT.

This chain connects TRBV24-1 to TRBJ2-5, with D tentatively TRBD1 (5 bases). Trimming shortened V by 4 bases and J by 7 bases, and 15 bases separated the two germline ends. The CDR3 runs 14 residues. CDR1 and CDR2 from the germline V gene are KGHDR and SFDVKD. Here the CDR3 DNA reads TGTGCCACCAGTGACTTGGGGCCCCAGGGGACCCAGTACTTC. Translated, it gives CATSDLGPQGTQYF.

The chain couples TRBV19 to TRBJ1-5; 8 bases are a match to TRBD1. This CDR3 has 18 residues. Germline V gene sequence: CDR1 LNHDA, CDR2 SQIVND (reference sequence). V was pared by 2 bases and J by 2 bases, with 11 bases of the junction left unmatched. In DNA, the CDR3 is TGTGCCAGTAGTATAAGGCCCCCTGCAGGGGGCCGCAATCAGCCCCAGCATTTT. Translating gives CASSIRPPAGGRNQPQHF.

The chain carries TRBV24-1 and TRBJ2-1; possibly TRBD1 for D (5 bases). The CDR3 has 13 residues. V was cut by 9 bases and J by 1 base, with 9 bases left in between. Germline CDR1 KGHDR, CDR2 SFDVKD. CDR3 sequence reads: CATETDSYNEQFF. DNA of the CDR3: TGTGCCACCGAGACAGATTCCTACAATGAGCAGTTCTTC.

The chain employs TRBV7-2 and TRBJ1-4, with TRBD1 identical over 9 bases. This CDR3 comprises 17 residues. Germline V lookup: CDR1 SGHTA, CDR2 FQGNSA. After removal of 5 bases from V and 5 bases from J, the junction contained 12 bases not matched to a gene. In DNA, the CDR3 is TGTGCCAGCAGCCCGGGGGCGGGACAGGGCCTCAATGAAAAACTGTTTTTT. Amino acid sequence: CASSPGAGQGLNEKLFF. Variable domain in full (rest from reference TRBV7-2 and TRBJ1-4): GAGVSQSPSNKVTEKGKDVELRCDPISGHTALYWYRQSLGQGLEFLIYFQGNSAPDKSGLPSDRFSAERTGGSVSTLTIQRTQQEDSAVYLCASSPGAGQGLNEKLFFGSGTQLSVL.

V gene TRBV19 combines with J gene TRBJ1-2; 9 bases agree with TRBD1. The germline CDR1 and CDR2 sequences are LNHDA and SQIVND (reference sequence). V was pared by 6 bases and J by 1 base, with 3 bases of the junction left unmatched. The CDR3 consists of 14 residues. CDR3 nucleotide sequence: TGTGCCAGTAGCCCGGGACAGGGTAACTATGGCTACACCTTC. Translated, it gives CASSPGQGNYGYTF. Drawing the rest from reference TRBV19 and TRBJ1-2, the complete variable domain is DGGITQSPKYLFRKEGQNVTLSCEQNLNHDAMYWYRQDPGQGLRLIYYSQIVNDFQKGDIAEGYSVSREKKESFPLTVTSAQKNPTAFYLCASSPGQGNYGYTFGSGTRLTVV.

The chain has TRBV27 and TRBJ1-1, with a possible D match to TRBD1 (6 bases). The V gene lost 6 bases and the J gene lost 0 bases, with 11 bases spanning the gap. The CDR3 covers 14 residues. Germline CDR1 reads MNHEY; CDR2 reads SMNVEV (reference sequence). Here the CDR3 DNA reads TGTGCCAGCAGGAACGACAGGCTGAACACTGAAGCTTTCTTT. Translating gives CASRNDRLNTEAFF.

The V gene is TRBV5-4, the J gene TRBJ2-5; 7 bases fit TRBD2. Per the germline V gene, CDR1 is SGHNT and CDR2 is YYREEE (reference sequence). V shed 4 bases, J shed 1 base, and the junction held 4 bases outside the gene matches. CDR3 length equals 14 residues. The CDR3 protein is CASSPGTIQETQYF. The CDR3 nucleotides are TGTGCCAGCAGCCCGGGGACTATCCAAGAGACCCAGTACTTC.

The CDR3 nucleotides read TGTGCCAGTACTCAGCAGGGGCAGAACACTGAAGCTTTCTTT. It is translated as CASTQQGQNTEAFF. The rearrangement joins TRBV19 to TRBJ1-1; D possibly corresponds to TRBD1 (6 bases). CDR1 is LNHDA, CDR2 SQIVND, per germline (reference sequence). The CDR3 consists of 14 residues. V was cut by 7 bases and J by 1 base, with 13 bases left in between.

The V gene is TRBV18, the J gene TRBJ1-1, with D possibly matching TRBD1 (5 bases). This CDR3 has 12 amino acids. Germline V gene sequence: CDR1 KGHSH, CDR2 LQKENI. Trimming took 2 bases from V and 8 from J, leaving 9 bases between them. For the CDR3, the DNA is TGTGCCAGCTCACCAGGCGACAGAGAAGCTTTCTTT. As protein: CASSPGDREAFF.

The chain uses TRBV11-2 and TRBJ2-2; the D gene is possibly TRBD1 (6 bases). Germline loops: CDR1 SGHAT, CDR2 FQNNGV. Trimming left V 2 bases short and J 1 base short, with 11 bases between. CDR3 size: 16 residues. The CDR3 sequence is CASSLTGTQNTGELFF. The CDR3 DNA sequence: TGTGCCAGCAGCTTAACCGGGACACAGAACACCGGGGAGCTGTTTTTT. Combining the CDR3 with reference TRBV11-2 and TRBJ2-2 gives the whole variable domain EAGVAQSPRYKIIEKRQSVAFWCNPISGHATLYWYQQILGQGPKLLIQFQNNGVVDDSQLPKDRFSAERLKGVDSTLKIQPAKLEDSAVYLCASSLTGTQNTGELFFGEGSRLTVL.

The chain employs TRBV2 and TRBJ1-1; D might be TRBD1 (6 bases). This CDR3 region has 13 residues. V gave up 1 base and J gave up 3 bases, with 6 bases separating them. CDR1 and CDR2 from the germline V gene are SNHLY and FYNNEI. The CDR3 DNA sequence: TGTGCCAGCAGTGAAGACAGGGACACTGAAGCTTTCTTT. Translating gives CASSEDRDTEAFF.

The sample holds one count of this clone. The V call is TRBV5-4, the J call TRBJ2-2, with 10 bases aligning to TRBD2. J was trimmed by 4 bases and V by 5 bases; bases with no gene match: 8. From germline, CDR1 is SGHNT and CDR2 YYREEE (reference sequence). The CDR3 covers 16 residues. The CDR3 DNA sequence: TGTGCCAGCAGTCTAGCGGGAGTAGTGAGCACCGGGGAGCTGTTTTTT. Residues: CASSLAGVVSTGELFF. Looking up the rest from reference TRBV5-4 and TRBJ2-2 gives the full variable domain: ETGVTQSPTHLIKTRGQQVTLRCSSQSGHNTVSWYQQALGQGPQFIFQYYREEENGRGNFPPRFSGLQFPNYSSELNVNALELDDSALYLCASSLAGVVSTGELFFGEGSRLTVL.

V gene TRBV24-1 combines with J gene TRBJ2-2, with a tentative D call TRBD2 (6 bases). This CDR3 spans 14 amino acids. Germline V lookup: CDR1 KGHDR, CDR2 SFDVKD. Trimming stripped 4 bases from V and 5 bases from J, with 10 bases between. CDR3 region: CATSDPRGTGELFF. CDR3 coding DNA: TGTGCCACCAGTGACCCTCGGGGGACCGGGGAGCTGTTTTTT.

CDR3 nucleotide sequence: TGTGCCAGCTCAGGCCTAGCGGGAGGGCCCCTGTACGTC. Protein sequence: CASSGLAGGPLYV. This rearrangement joins TRBV18 to TRBJ2-7; 12 positions match TRBD2. Germline values: CDR1 KGHSH, CDR2 LQKENI. Germline trimming cut 5 bases from V and 12 bases from J; bases unmatched to any gene: 8. The CDR3 is 13 amino acids.

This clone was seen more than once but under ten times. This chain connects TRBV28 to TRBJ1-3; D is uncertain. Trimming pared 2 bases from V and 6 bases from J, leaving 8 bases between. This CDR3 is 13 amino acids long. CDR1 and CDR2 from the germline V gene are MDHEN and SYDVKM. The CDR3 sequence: CASSLTNLNTIYF. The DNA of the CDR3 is TGTGCCAGCAGTTTAACAAATCTAAACACCATATATTTT.